The 21 T cell receptor beta chains reported below all come from one sample, sequenced in a study of blood T cell repertoires in COVID-19 (dated by TCRdb to about 2020). Library prep was done by the immunoSEQ multiplex PCR assay. This immuneACCESS table, as held by TCRdb, lists in-frame sequences with V and J called but not all clones. Of the missing ones, under half trace to an unresolved V gene in checked studies; the others have no known cause. Recorded for this sample are 150,000 to 200,000 clones; about 85% of them occurred a single time. The ten most abundant clones make up around 2.3% of the sample. Material: peripheral blood. These receptors were collected from a man between 70 and 80 years old with active or convalescent COVID-19.

The chain couples TRBV3-1 (or the pseudogene TRBV3-2) to TRBJ2-1; D unclear. CDR3 length: 15 residues. V was clipped by 1 base and J by 8 bases, with 15 bases between them. Germline CDR1 and CDR2: LGHDT and YNNKEL (reference sequence). The CDR3 DNA reads TGTGCCAGCAGCCAAGCCTTACTCGATCGCGATGAGCAGTTCTTC. It translates to CASSQALLDRDEQFF.

The chain recombines TRBV7-2 with TRBJ2-7, with TRBD2 as a possible D gene (7 bases). Looked up from germline, CDR1 is SGHTA and CDR2 is FQGNSA. The CDR3 loop spans 14 amino acids. The ends were cut back, 1 base at V and 6 bases at J, with 13 bases in the middle. The CDR3 DNA sequence: TGTGCCAGCAGCTTAGTTGTCGGGGGGCTCGAGCAGTACTTC. Protein sequence: CASSLVVGGLEQYF.

V is TRBV20-1 and J is TRBJ2-3; 15 positions agree with TRBD2. Germline trimming cut 3 bases from V and 0 bases from J; bases unmatched to any gene: 4. The CDR3 is 17 residues long. The germline gives CDR1 DFQATT, CDR2 SNEGSKA (reference sequence). The CDR3 is CSASWTSGRASTDTQYF. The CDR3 coding sequence is TGCAGTGCTAGTTGGACTAGCGGGAGGGCGAGCACAGATACGCAGTATTTT.

The rearrangement links TRBV6-2 or TRBV6-3 to TRBJ1-2, with 7 nucleotides matching TRBD1. The CDR3 totals 16 residues. CDR1 and CDR2 (germline): MNHEY, SVGEGT. Trimming took 2 bases from V and 5 from J; bases not matched to a gene: 11. CDR3 sequence reads: CASSYRDSWRGYGYTF. CDR3 coding DNA: TGTGCCAGCAGTTACCGGGACAGTTGGCGTGGGTATGGCTACACCTTC.

The V gene is TRBV5-1, the J gene TRBJ2-5, with D possibly TRBD1 on 5 matching bases. Trimming took off 4 bases at V and 4 bases at J, with 17 bases between the two ends. Germline V gene lookup returns CDR1 SGHRS and CDR2 YFSETQ. The CDR3 runs 15 residues. CDR3 in amino acids: CASSTYATDGETQYF. The DNA for the CDR3 is TGCGCCAGCAGCACTTACGCGACAGATGGAGAGACCCAGTACTTC.

The genes are TRBV30 and TRBJ2-5, with 8 bases fitting TRBD1. With 8 bases clipped from V and 5 bases from J, the junction kept 10 bases outside the gene matches. This CDR3 contains 13 residues. Germline-derived CDR1 and CDR2 are GTSNPN and SVGIG (reference sequence). CDR3 in DNA: TGTGCCGGAGGACAGGGTCTGGCCGAGACCCAGTACTTC. Translated: CAGGQGLAETQYF.

Only a few counts were recorded for this clone. The chain links TRBV30 to TRBJ1-2; 8 bases fit TRBD1. This CDR3 contains 13 residues. The germline gives CDR1 GTSNPN, CDR2 SVGIG (reference sequence). With V trimmed by 1 base and J by 5 bases, 3 bases remained unmatched. The CDR3, as DNA: TGTGCCTGGAGTGCGGACAGGGAGTATGGCTACACCTTC. As protein: CAWSADREYGYTF.

The genes are TRBV19 and TRBJ2-5; D might be TRBD2 (5 bases). The CDR3 length is 13 residues. V was trimmed by 6 bases and J by 5 bases, leaving 13 bases between them. CDR1 and CDR2 from the germline V gene are LNHDA and SQIVND (reference sequence). The CDR3 is CASSLGVRETQYF. In nucleotides, the CDR3 is TGTGCCAGTAGCCTCGGGGTTCGGGAGACCCAGTACTTC. Full variable domain (rest looked up from reference TRBV19 and TRBJ2-5): DGGITQSPKYLFRKEGQNVTLSCEQNLNHDAMYWYRQDPGQGLRLIYYSQIVNDFQKGDIAEGYSVSREKKESFPLTVTSAQKNPTAFYLCASSLGVRETQYFGPGTRLLVL.

Regarding this clone: One end of the junction is discordant with germline, which a read error may explain. This rearrangement joins TRBV7-9 to TRBJ1-3; a weak D match, TRBD1 (5 bases). The CDR3 covers 17 residues. Germline values: CDR1 SEHNR, CDR2 FQNEAQ (reference sequence). CDR3 DNA: TGTGCCAGCAGGGAGCGACAGTTAAAATGCTCTGGAAACACCACATATTTT. Protein sequence: CASRERQLKCSGNTTYF.

The chain uses TRBV6-2 or TRBV6-3 and TRBJ2-5; TRBD1 matches at 8 bases. In germline, CDR1 is MNHEY, CDR2 SVGEGT. Trimming removed 2 bases from V and 5 bases from J; junction bases left unmatched: 10. The CDR3 spans 16 residues. CDR3 sequence: CASSYGPGGWRETQYF. In DNA form, the CDR3 reads TGTGCCAGCAGTTACGGGCCAGGGGGCTGGAGGGAGACCCAGTACTTC.

The chain carries TRBV4-3 and TRBJ2-5, with TRBD2 as a possible D gene (6 bases). This CDR3 is built from 19 residues. Germline V CDR1 and CDR2: LGHNA, YSLEER. Trimming pared 0 bases from V and 5 bases from J, leaving 25 bases between. The CDR3: CASSQDLAISGGIGETQYF. CDR3 DNA sequence: TGCGCCAGCAGCCAAGATCTAGCGATTTCCGGGGGAATTGGGGAGACCCAGTACTTC.

Details on this clone: Additional DNA sequences in this sample encode the identical CDR3. The chain couples TRBV12-3 or TRBV12-4 to TRBJ2-7, with D tentatively TRBD1 (5 bases). The CDR3 has 13 amino acids. The V and J ends lost 2 bases and 1 base respectively, with 6 bases between them. CDR3 loop: CASSLQGSYEQYF. The CDR3 DNA follows: TGTGCCAGCAGTTTACAGGGTTCCTACGAGCAGTACTTC.

This clone was observed at least ten times. CDR3 region: CASTSKPPTSYNEQFF. The CDR3 region has the DNA TGTGCCAGCACCTCCAAGCCCCCGACTAGTTACAATGAGCAGTTCTTC. This chain connects TRBV11-2 to TRBJ2-1, with D possibly TRBD2 on 6 matching bases. Trimming took 7 bases from V and 4 from J, leaving 20 bases between them. The CDR3 length is 16 residues. Germline values: CDR1 SGHAT, CDR2 FQNNGV.

CDR3 nucleotides: TGTGCCAGTAGTATATCTAGCGGGAGTTCAGAGACCCAGTACTTC. It codes for CASSISSGSSETQYF. The rearrangement uses TRBV19 and TRBJ2-5; 10 bases match TRBD2. Germline-derived CDR1 and CDR2 are LNHDA and SQIVND (reference sequence). CDR3 length: 15 amino acids. The trim removed 2 bases at V and 4 bases at J, leaving 4 bases unmatched.

The rearrangement links TRBV4-3 to TRBJ2-1; the D gene is possibly TRBD1 (5 bases). The CDR3 runs 18 residues. Germline V gene data show CDR1 as LGHNA and CDR2 as YSLEER. V lost 0 bases to trimming and J lost 9 bases, with 24 bases between them. The CDR3 region is CASSQDSHSTVPGGEQFF. The CDR3 bases are TGCGCCAGCAGCCAAGATTCTCATTCGACAGTCCCTGGTGGTGAGCAGTTCTTC.

The chain carries TRBV4-3 and TRBJ2-1, with TRBD2 matching over 7 bases. This CDR3 region has 14 residues. Germline V gives CDR1 LGHNA, CDR2 YSLEER. Trimming took 4 bases from V and 8 from J; bases not matched to a gene: 8. The CDR3 is CASSPGGGVDEQFF. CDR3 bases: TGCGCCAGCAGCCCTGGGGGAGGGGTGGATGAGCAGTTCTTC.

The chain uses TRBV6-2 or TRBV6-3 and TRBJ2-2; the match to TRBD2 covers 14 bases. Germline-derived CDR1 and CDR2 are MNHEY and SVGEGT. The CDR3 contains 20 residues. The J segment lost 4 bases and the V segment lost 6 bases, leaving 16 bases of the junction unmatched. The CDR3 DNA reads TGTGCCAGCAGCCGAACCCGACTAGCGGGAGGGCCTGGGATCACCGGGGAGCTGTTTTTT. Its protein is CASSRTRLAGGPGITGELFF.

The chain uses TRBV7-6 and TRBJ2-2; 9 bases are shared with TRBD1. Germline CDR1 reads SGHVS; CDR2 reads FNYEAQ. The trim removed 5 bases at V and 0 bases at J, leaving 4 bases unmatched. The CDR3 is 16 residues long. CDR3 in DNA: TGTGCCAGCAGCGCAACAGGGGGCCCGAACACCGGGGAGCTGTTTTTT. Protein sequence: CASSATGGPNTGELFF.

The rearrangement joins TRBV4-3 to TRBJ1-1; D is uncertain. This CDR3 has 14 amino acids. The germline V and J ends were trimmed by 0 bases and 1 base, with 6 bases remaining between them. Germline V gene sequence: CDR1 LGHNA, CDR2 YSLEER. CDR3 DNA: TGCGCCAGCAGCCAAGAAACAGAGAACACTGAAGCTTTCTTT. Protein sequence: CASSQETENTEAFF.

This clone was picked up a small number of times. The V call is TRBV11-3, the J call TRBJ2-1; perhaps TRBD1 as D (7 bases). Trimming took off 1 base at V and 6 bases at J, with 13 bases between the two ends. The CDR3 is 15 amino acids. In germline, CDR1 is SGHNT, CDR2 YENEEA. CDR3 in amino acids: CASSLGGTVGNEQFF. In DNA form, the CDR3 reads TGTGCCAGCAGCTTAGGCGGGACAGTCGGCAATGAGCAGTTCTTC. The variable domain in full, with the rest retrieved from reference TRBV11-3 and TRBJ2-1, is EAGVVQSPRYKIIEKKQPVAFWCNPISGHNTLYWYLQNLGQGPELLIRYENEEAVDDSQLPKDRFSAERLKGVDSTLKIQPAELGDSAVYLCASSLGGTVGNEQFFGPGTRLTVL.

This rearrangement joins TRBV24-1 to TRBJ2-7; D is unclear. CDR1 and CDR2 (germline): KGHDR, SFDVKD. The CDR3 sequence is 10 residues long. V lost 7 bases to trimming and J lost 7 bases, with 7 bases between them. The CDR3: CATSRGEQYF. CDR3 DNA sequence: TGTGCCACCAGCCGAGGAGAGCAGTACTTC.